This T cell receptor (beta chain) was retrieved from a study of shared clonotypes between healthy human individuals. Per the authors' pipeline: Filtering was not the same, since immunoSEQ gave junction-only sequences without quality scores. The data were produced by immunoSEQ multiplex PCR, yet TCRdb's version contains in-frame clones alone and is incomplete. The D gene and trimming were derived from the DNA, and the V and J assignments and clone size from that table. Of roughly 1,000,000 clones detected, around 78% appear once; the ten largest clones hold 0.61%. CDR3 size: 13 residues. CDR1 and CDR2 (germline): SGHRS, YFSETQ. V was clipped by 4 bases and J by 3 bases, with 10 bases between them. In regard to this clone: Its antigen is unidentified. Additional DNA sequences in this sample encode the identical CDR3.

Every contributor of samples was a Caucasian grown-up residing in Nashville, Tennessee. The study, taken as a whole, reports: Approximately 4.5% was the fraction of naive CD4 clonotypes found shared across a handful of donors. In contrast to clonotypes shared by all four donors, non-shared clonotypes had lower generation probabilities.

The sequence derives from a man aged 18 to 29 in good health. Some clones in this sample may be carry-over from other donors' samples. The chain recombines TRBV5-1 with TRBJ1-2; no definite D call. The material sequenced was memory CD4+ T cells from PBMCs. Indicated subset: CD45RA-negative fraction. DNA of the CDR3: TGCGCCAGCAGCCGGGAGAGCGACTATGGCTACACCTTC. Its protein is CASSRESDYGYTF.